The entry below gives a single T cell receptor beta chain sequence along with its context. The antigen it binds to is not known. The sample holds no much larger clone one base away, and base qualities are not on file. The sample originates from a study of technical replicates of blood from a handful of donors (TCRdb year 2017). Library preparation was by the immunoSEQ multiplex PCR assay. TCRdb obtained this table from immuneACCESS and retained in-frame rearrangements with V and J assigned. These tables miss some clones; where compared with another copy, unresolved V genes account for less than half of the shortfall, and the remainder is unexplained. The sample contains about 100,000 clones, roughly 96% of them found a single time. The top ten clones comprise about 0.36% of the sample. This clonotype originated in a human donor in good health. Sequenced input: T cells isolated from PBMCs.

The DNA sequence is given as TGTGCCAGCAGTTACACCCAGGGGCGGACTGAAGCTTTCTTT. Its protein is CASSYTQGRTEAFF. The chain employs TRBV6-5 and TRBJ1-1; possibly the D gene is TRBD1, per 6 matching bases. The CDR3 contains 14 residues, cysteine and phenylalanine counted. Only the CDR3 part of the read is kept: 42 bases, read in frame from the first base. The trim is 2 bases for V and 5 bases for J, with a gap of 12 bases between the germline ends. Taken from the germline V gene, the CDR1 and CDR2 loops are MNHEY and SVGAGI.